A selection of T cell receptor beta chains follows, all from one sample in a study of shared clonotypes between healthy human individuals. Profiled with immunoSEQ multiplex PCR; TCRdb holds only in-frame clones, not every one. The top ten clones hold about 1.1% of a sample with 2 million to 2.5 million clones, approximately 94% of them seen once. The sample comprised naive CD8+ T cells sorted from blood. The receptors stem from a man younger than 35 in good health. Each CDR3 is given with its conserved first and last residue. The D gene is left open where the match is weak. Only part of the rows carry a size: once, few, many, or a class if the clone is expanded.

clone_size	v_call	d_call	j_call	cdr3_nt	cdr3_aa
NA	TRBV6-5	TRBD2	TRBJ2-3	TGTGCCAGCAGCCTGAGCGGGGGGATCACAGATACGCAGTATTTT	CASSLSGGITDTQYF
NA	TRBV7-2	TRBD2	TRBJ2-3	TGTGCCAGCAGCTTATTTGAGGGTCTAGTAGCGGGGGGGACAGATACGCAGTATTTT	CASSLFEGLVAGGTDTQYF
NA	TRBV11-2	NA	TRBJ2-7	TGTGCCAGCAGCCACGGGGACCTCGAGCAGTACTTC	CASSHGDLEQYF
NA	TRBV27	NA	TRBJ2-7	TGTGCCAGCTCGTTGGTGGGGCGGTACTACGAGCAGTACTTC	CASSLVGRYYEQYF
NA	TRBV5-4	TRBD2	TRBJ2-7	TGTGCCAGCAGCTTGGGAGGCGCGGGGGGGACCTACGAGCAGTACTTC	CASSLGGAGGTYEQYF
NA	TRBV7-2	NA	TRBJ2-1	TGTGCCAGCAGCCCAGGGACCGACATCAGGTTCTTC	CASSPGTDIRFF
NA	TRBV7-3	NA	TRBJ2-3	TGTGCCAGCAGCCAGGGGACGGAGATCGAGCCTAGCACAGATACGCAGTATTTT	CASSQGTEIEPSTDTQYF
NA	TRBV1	NA	TRBJ2-7	TGCACCAGCAGCCGGGCATTAATCCCAACGGACCCCCACTACGAGCAGTACTTC	CTSSRALIPTDPHYEQYF
NA	TRBV2	NA	TRBJ2-3	TGTGCCAGCAGTGAGTGGCAGGGGTTCACAGATACGCAGTATTTT	CASSEWQGFTDTQYF
NA	TRBV28	TRBD1	TRBJ2-7	TGTGCCAGCAGAATGACAGGGAGCTCCTACGAGCAGTACTTC	CASRMTGSSYEQYF
NA	TRBV9	TRBD1	TRBJ1-1	TGTGCCAGCAGCGGGACAGGGGGAGGAACTGAAGCTTTCTTT	CASSGTGGGTEAFF
NA	TRBV7-8	TRBD2	TRBJ2-7	TGTGCCAGCAGCTCTGATTGGGGGACTAGCGGGTTATACGAGCAGTACTTC	CASSSDWGTSGLYEQYF
NA	TRBV4-1	TRBD1	TRBJ1-4	TGCGCCAGCAGCCAAATACCAGACAGGGCGTCAAATGAAAAACTGTTTTTT	CASSQIPDRASNEKLFF
NA	TRBV5-1	NA	TRBJ1-6	TGCGCCAGACAGGACGGATCACCCCTCCACTTT	CARQDGSPLHF
NA	TRBV6-5	TRBD1	TRBJ1-4	TGTGCCAGCAGTTCTTCAGGGGGCCTGGATGAAAAACTGTTTTTT	CASSSSGGLDEKLFF
NA	TRBV9	NA	TRBJ2-7	TGTGCCAGCAGCGTAGGATCAGGGAGCTCCTACGAGCAGTACTTC	CASSVGSGSSYEQYF
NA	TRBV13	TRBD2	TRBJ2-1	TGTGCCAGCAGCTTGGGGCGGGGGGATCTCAATGAGCAGTTCTTC	CASSLGRGDLNEQFF
NA	TRBV4-3	NA	TRBJ2-1	TGCGCCAGCAGCCAGGGGAGAGCGGACAATGAGCAGTTCTTC	CASSQGRADNEQFF
NA	TRBV7-7	TRBD2	TRBJ2-1	TGTGCTAGCAGCTTATTCGCGGGAGAGTCGAATGAGCAGTTCTTC	CASSLFAGESNEQFF
NA	TRBV7-9	NA	TRBJ2-5	TGTGCCAGCAGCTTACAGGACATGTATCAAGAGACCCAGTACTTC	CASSLQDMYQETQYF
NA	TRBV14	TRBD1	TRBJ2-7	TGTGCCAGCAGCCAGCGGACAGGTTACGAGCAGTACTTC	CASSQRTGYEQYF
few	TRBV6-5	NA	TRBJ2-7	TGTGCCAGCAGTTACGAGGCGGGGCCGTCCTACGAGCAGTACTTC	CASSYEAGPSYEQYF
NA	TRBV30	TRBD1	TRBJ1-1	TGTGGAATGACAGGGTCGGTCACTGAAGCTTTCTTT	CGMTGSVTEAFF